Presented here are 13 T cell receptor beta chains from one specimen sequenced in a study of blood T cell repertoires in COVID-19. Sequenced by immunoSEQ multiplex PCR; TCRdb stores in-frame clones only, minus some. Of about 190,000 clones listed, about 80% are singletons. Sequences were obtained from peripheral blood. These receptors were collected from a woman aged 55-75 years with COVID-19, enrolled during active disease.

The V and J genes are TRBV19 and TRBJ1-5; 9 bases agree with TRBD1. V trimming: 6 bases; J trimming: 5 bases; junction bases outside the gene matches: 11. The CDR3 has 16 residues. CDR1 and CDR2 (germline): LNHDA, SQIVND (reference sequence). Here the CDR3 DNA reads TGTGCCAGTAGAGTTTTTACAGGGGGCCTCGATCAGCCCCAGCATTTT. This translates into CASRVFTGGLDQPQHF. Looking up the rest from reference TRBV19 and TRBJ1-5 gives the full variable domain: DGGITQSPKYLFRKEGQNVTLSCEQNLNHDAMYWYRQDPGQGLRLIYYSQIVNDFQKGDIAEGYSVSREKKESFPLTVTSAQKNPTAFYLCASRVFTGGLDQPQHFGDGTRLSIL.

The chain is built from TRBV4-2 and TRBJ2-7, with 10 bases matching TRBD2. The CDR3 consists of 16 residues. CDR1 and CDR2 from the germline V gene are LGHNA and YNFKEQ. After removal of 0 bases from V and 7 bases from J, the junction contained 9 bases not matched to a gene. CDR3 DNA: TGTGCCAGCAGCCAAGAAAAACTAGCGGGATGGGGGGAGCAGTACTTC. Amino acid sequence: CASSQEKLAGWGEQYF.

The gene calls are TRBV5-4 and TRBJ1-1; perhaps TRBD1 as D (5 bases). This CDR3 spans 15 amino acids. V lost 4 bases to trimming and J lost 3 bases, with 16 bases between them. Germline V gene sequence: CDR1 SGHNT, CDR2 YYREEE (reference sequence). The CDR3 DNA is TGTGCCAGCAGCCGCAAACAGGCCGGGTACACTGAAGCTTTCTTT. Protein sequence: CASSRKQAGYTEAFF.

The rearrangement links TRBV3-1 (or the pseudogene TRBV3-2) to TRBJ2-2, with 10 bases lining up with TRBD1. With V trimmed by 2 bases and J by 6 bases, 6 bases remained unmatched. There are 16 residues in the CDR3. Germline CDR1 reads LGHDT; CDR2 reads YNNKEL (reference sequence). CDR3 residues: CASSQWGQGSSGELFF. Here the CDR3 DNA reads TGTGCCAGCAGCCAATGGGGACAGGGGTCGTCCGGGGAGCTGTTTTTT.

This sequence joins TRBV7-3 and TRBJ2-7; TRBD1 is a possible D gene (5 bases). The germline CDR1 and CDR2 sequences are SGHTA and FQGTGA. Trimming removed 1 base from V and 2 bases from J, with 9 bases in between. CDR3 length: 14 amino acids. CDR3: CASSLKAGTYEQYF. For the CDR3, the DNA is TGTGCCAGCAGCTTAAAGGCAGGGACCTACGAGCAGTACTTC.

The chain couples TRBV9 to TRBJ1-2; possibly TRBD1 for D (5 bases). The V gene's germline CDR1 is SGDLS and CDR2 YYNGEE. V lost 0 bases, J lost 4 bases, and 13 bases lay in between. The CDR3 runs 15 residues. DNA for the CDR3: TGTGCCAGCAGCGTAGAGCAGGGTGTAAGCTATGGCTACACCTTC. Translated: CASSVEQGVSYGYTF.

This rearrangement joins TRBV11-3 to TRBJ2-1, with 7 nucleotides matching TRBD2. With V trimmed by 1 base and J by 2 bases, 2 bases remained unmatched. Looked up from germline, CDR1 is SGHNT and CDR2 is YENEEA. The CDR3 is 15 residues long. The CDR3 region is CASSLGGSPYNEQFF. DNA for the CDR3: TGTGCCAGCAGCTTAGGCGGGAGCCCCTACAATGAGCAGTTCTTC.

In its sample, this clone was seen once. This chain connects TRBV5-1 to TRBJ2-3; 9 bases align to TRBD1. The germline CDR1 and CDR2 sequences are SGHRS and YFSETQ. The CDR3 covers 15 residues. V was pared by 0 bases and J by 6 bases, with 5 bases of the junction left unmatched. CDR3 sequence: CASSLGGQGQDTQYF. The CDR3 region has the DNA TGCGCCAGCAGCTTGGGGGGACAGGGTCAGGATACGCAGTATTTT.

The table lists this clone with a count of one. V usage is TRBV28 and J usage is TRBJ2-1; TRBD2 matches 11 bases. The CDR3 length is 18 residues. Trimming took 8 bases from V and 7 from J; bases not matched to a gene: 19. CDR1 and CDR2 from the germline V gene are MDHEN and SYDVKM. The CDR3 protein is CASRTMGVAGGPRNEQFF. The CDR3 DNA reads TGTGCCAGCCGAACTATGGGGGTAGCGGGAGGGCCCAGGAATGAGCAGTTCTTC.

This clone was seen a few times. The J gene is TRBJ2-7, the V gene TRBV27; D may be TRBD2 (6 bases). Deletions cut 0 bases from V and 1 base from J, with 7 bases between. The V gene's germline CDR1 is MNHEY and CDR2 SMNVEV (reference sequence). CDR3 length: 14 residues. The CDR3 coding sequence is TGTGCCAGCAGTTTATCCCGGGGGTCCTACGAGCAGTACTTC. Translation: CASSLSRGSYEQYF.

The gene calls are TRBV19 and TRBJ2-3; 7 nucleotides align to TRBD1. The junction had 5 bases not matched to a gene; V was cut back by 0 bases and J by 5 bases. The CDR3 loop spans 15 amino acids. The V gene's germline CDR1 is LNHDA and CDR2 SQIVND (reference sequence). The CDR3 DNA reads TGTGCCAGTAGTATAGAAAGGGGGCTCAGAGATACGCAGTATTTT. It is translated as CASSIERGLRDTQYF.

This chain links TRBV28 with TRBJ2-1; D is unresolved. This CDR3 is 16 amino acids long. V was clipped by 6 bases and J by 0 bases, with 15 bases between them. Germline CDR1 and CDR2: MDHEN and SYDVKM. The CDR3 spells CASSSLFRGSYNEQFF. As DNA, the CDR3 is TGTGCCAGCAGCTCCCTATTCCGCGGCTCCTACAATGAGCAGTTCTTC.

CDR3 sequence: CASSVQGSYNEQFF. CDR3 DNA: TGTGCCAGCAGCGTACAGGGATCTTACAATGAGCAGTTCTTC. The rearrangement uses TRBV9 and TRBJ2-1, with a weak D call TRBD1 (5 bases). There are 14 residues in the CDR3. Trimming cost V 1 base and J 4 bases, with 9 bases left between them. Germline V gene lookup returns CDR1 SGDLS and CDR2 YYNGEE.